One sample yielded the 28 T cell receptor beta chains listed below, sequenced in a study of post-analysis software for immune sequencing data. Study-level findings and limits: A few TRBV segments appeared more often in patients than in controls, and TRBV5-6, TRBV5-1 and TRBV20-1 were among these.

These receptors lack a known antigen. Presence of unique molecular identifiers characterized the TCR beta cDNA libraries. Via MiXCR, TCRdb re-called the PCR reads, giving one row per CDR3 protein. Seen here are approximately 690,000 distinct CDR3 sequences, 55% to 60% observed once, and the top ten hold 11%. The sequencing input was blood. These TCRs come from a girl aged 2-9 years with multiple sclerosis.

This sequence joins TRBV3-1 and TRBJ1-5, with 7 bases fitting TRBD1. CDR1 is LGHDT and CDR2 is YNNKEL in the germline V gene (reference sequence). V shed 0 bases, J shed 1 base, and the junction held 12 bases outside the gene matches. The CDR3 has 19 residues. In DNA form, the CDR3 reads TGTGCCAGCAGCCAAGATAAAGGGGGACAGAGGCTAAGCAATCAGCCCCAGCATTTT. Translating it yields CASSQDKGGQRLSNQPQHF.

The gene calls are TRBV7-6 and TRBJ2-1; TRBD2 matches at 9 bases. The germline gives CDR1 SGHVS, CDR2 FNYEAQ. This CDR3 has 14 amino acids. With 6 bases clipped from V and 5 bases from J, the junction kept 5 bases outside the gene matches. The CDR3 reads CASRRGGPNNEQFF. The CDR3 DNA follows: TGTGCCAGCAGGCGGGGGGGCCCAAACAATGAGCAGTTCTTC.

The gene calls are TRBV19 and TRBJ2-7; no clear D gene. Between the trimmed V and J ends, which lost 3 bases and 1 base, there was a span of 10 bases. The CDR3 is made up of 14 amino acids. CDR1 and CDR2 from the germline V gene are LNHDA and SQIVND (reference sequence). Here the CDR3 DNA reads TGTGCCAGTAGTATCGGCAGCCCATCCTACGAGCAGTACTTC. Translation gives CASSIGSPSYEQYF.

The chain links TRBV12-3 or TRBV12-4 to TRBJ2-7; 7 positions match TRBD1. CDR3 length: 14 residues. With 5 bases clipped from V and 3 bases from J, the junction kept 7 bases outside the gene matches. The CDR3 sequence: CASSPPGQIYEQYF. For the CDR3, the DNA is TGTGCCAGCAGTCCTCCGGGACAGATCTACGAGCAGTACTTC.

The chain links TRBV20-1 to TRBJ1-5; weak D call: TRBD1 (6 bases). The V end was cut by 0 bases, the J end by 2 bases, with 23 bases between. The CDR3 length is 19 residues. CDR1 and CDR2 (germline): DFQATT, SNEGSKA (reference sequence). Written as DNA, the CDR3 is TGCAGTGCTAGAGATGGGGGCAGGGGTTCGGTATCGGGCAATCAGCCCCAGCATTTT. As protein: CSARDGGRGSVSGNQPQHF.

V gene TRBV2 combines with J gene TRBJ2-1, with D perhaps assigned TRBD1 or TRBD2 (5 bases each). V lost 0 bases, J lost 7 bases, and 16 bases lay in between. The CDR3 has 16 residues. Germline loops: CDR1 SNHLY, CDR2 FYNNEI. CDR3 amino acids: CASSEAGDEQVNEQFF. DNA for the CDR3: TGTGCCAGCAGTGAAGCGGGGGATGAACAGGTTAATGAGCAGTTCTTC.

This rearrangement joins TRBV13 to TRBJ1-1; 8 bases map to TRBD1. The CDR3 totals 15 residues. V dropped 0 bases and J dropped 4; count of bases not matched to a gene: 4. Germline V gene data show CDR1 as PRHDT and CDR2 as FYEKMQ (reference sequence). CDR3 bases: TGTGCCAGCAGCTTAGGCCAGGGGGCGGGCACTGAAGCTTTCTTT. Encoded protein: CASSLGQGAGTEAFF.

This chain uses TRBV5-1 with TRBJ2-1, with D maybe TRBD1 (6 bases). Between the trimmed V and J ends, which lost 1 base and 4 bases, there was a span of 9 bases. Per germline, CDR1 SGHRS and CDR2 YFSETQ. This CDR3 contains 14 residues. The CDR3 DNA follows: TGCGCCAGCAGCTTGCTCCAGGGGTACAATGAGCAGTTCTTC. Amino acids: CASSLLQGYNEQFF.

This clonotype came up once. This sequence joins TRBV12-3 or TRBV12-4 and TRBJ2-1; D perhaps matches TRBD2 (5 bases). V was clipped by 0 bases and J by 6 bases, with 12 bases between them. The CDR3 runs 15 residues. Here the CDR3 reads CASSLAPLGFNEQFF. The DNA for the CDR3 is TGTGCCAGCAGTTTAGCCCCACTAGGGTTCAATGAGCAGTTCTTC.

The CDR3 reads CASNAGTSQQETQYF. CDR3 DNA sequence: TGTGCCAGCAACGCCGGGACTAGTCAACAAGAGACCCAGTACTTC. The V call is TRBV6-1, the J call TRBJ2-5, with 8 bases that match TRBD2. Germline assignment: CDR1 MNHNS and CDR2 SASEGT. The CDR3 totals 15 residues. V dropped 7 bases and J dropped 2; count of bases not matched to a gene: 9.

CDR3 sequence: CASRTSGLSYGYTF. In DNA form, the CDR3 reads TGTGCCAGCAGAACCTCAGGGCTCAGCTATGGCTACACCTTC. The V and J genes are TRBV12-3 or TRBV12-4 and TRBJ1-2; tentatively, D is TRBD1 (5 bases). The CDR3 contains 14 residues. V was cut by 6 bases and J by 4 bases, with 15 bases left in between.

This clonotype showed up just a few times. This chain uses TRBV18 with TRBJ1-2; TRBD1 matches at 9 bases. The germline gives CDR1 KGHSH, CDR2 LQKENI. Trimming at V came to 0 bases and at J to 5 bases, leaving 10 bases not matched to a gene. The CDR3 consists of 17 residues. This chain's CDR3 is CASSPPGTGGGLYGYTF. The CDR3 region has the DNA TGTGCCAGCTCACCACCGGGAACAGGGGGCGGACTATATGGCTACACCTTC.

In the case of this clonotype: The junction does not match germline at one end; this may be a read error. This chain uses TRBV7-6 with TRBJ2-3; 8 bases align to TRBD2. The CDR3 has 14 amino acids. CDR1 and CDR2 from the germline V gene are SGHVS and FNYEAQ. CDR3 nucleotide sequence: TGTACCAGCAGCTTAGCGGGGTTCACAGATACGCAGTATTTT. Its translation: CTSSLAGFTDTQYF. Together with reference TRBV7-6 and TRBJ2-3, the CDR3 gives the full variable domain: GAGVSQSPRYKVTKRGQDVALRCDPISGHVSLYWYRQALGQGPEFLTYFNYEAQQDKSGLPNDRFSAERPEGSISTLTIQRTEQRDSAMYRCTSSLAGFTDTQYFGPGTRLTVL.

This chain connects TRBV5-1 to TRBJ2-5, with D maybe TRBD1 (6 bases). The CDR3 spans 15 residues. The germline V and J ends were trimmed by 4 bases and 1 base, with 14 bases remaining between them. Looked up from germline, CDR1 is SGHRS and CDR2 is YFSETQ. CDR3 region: CASSRQARVQETQYF. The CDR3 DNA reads TGCGCCAGCAGCCGACAGGCGAGAGTCCAAGAGACCCAGTACTTC.

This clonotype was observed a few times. Written as DNA, the CDR3 is TGTGCCAGCAGCTTAGAGGGGGTAGAGACCCAGTACTTC. Encoded protein: CASSLEGVETQYF. The chain employs TRBV11-2 and TRBJ2-5, with D perhaps given as TRBD1 or TRBD2 (5 bases each). CDR3 length: 13 residues. The germline V gene encodes CDR1 SGHAT and CDR2 FQNNGV. Trimming took 0 bases from V and 4 from J, leaving 6 bases between them.

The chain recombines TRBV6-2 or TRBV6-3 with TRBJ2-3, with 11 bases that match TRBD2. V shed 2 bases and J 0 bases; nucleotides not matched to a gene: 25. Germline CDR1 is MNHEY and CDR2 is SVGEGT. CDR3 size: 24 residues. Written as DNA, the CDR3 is TGTGCCAGCAGTTACATCTCCTCTAGCGGGAGGCTCGCGGGGGAACTCTCTAGCACAGATACGCAGTATTTT. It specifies CASSYISSSGRLAGELSSTDTQYF.

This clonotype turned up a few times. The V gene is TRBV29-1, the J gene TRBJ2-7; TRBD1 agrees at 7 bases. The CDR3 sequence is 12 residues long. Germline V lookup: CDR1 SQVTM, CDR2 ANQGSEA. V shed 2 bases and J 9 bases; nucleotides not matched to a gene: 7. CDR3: CSVETLPGGQYF. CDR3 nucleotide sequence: TGCAGCGTTGAAACCCTCCCAGGGGGGCAGTACTTC.

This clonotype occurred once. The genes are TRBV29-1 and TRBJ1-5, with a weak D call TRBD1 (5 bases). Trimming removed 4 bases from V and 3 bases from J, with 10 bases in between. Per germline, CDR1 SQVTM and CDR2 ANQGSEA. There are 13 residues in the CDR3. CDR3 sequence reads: CSVAEGDNQPQHF. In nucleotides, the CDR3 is TGCAGCGTTGCAGAAGGGGACAATCAGCCCCAGCATTTT.

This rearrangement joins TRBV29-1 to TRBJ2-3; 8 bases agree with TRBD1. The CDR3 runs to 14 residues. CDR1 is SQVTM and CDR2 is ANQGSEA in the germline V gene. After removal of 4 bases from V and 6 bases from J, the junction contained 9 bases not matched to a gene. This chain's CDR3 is CSVVTGAFPDTQYF. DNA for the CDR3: TGCAGCGTTGTGACAGGGGCTTTTCCGGATACGCAGTATTTT.

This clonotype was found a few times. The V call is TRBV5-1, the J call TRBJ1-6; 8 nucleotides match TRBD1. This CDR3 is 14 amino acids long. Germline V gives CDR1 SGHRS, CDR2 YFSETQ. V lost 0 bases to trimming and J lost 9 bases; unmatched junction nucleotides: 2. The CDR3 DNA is TGCGCCAGCAGCTTGGTAACAGGGGGTTCACCCCTCCACTTT. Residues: CASSLVTGGSPLHF.

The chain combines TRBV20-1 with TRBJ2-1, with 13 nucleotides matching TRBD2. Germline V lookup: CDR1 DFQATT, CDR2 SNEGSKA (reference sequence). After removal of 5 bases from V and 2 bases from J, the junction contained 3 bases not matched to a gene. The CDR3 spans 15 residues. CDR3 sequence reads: CSAGTSGKTYNEQFF. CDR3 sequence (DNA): TGCAGTGCTGGGACTAGCGGGAAGACCTACAATGAGCAGTTCTTC.

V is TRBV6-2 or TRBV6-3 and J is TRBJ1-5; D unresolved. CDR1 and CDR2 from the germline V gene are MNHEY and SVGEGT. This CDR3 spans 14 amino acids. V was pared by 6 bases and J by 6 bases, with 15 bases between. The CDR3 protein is CASRNPGLRQPQHF. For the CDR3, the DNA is TGTGCCAGCAGAAACCCCGGTCTGCGTCAGCCCCAGCATTTT.

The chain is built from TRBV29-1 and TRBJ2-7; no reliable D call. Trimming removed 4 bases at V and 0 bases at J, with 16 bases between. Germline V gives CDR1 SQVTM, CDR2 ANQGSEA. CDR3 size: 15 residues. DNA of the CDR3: TGCAGCGTTGGGGTTTTCCGTAGGAGCTCCTACGAGCAGTACTTC. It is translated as CSVGVFRRSSYEQYF.

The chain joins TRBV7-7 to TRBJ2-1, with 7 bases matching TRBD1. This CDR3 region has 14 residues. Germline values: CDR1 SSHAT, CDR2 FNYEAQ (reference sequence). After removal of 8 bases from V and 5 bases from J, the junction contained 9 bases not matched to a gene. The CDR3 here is CASSEGQTNNEQFF. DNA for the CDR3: TGTGCCAGCTCCGAGGGACAGACGAACAATGAGCAGTTCTTC.

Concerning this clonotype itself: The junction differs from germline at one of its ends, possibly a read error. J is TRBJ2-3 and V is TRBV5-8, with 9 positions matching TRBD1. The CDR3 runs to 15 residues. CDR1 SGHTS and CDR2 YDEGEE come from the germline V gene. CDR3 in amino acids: CAGSFGTGSSDTQYF. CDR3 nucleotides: TGTGCCGGCAGCTTCGGGACAGGGTCATCAGATACGCAGTATTTT.

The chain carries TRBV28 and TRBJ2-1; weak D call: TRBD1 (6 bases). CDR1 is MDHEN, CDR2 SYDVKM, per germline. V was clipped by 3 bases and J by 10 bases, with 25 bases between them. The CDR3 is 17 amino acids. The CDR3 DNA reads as TGTGCCAGCAGTTTGGGGGCAAGACAGACGTCCAAGAGAGAGCAGTTCTTC. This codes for CASSLGARQTSKREQFF.

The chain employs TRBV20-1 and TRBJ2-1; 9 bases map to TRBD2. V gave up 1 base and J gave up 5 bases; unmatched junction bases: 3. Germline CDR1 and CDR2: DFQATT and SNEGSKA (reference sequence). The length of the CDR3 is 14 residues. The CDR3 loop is CSARASSGDNEQFF. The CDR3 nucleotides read TGCAGTGCTAGAGCGTCTAGCGGGGACAATGAGCAGTTCTTC.

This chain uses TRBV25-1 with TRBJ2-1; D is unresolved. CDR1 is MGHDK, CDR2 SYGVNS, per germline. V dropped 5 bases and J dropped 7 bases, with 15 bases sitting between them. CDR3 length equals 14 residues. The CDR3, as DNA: TGTGCCAGCAGTCTTTCACCGTTGAGAAATGAGCAGTTCTTC. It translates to CASSLSPLRNEQFF.